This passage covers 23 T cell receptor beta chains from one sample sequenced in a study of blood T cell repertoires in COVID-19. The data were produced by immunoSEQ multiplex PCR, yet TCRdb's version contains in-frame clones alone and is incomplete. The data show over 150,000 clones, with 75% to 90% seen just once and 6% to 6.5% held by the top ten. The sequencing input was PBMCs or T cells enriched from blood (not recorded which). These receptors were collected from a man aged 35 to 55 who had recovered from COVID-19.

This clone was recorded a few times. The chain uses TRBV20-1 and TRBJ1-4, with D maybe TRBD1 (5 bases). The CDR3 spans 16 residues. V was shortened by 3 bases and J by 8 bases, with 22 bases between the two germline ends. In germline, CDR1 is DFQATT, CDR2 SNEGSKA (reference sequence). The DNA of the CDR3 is TGCAGTGCTAGTAAGGCAGGGTTGAGTGTGGGCGAAAAACTGTTTTTT. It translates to CSASKAGLSVGEKLFF.

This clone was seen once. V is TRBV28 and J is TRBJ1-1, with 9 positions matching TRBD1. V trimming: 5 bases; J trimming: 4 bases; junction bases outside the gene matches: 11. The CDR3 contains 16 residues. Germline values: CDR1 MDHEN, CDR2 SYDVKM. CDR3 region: CASSPSQGALGTEAFF. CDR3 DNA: TGTGCCAGCAGTCCATCACAGGGGGCGCTGGGCACTGAAGCTTTCTTT.

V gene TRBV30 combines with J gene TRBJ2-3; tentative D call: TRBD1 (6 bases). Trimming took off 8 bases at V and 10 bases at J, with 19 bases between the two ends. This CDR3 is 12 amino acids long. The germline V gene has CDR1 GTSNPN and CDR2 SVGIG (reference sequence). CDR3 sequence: CAGDTGNGAQYF. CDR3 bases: TGTGCCGGGGATACAGGGAATGGGGCGCAGTATTTT.

CDR3 sequence: CSALAGGVETQYF. In DNA, the CDR3 is TGCAGCGCCTTAGCGGGAGGGGTGGAGACCCAGTACTTC. V is TRBV29-1 and J is TRBJ2-5, with 11 bases identical to TRBD2. With V trimmed by 7 bases and J by 5 bases, 6 bases remained unmatched. Looked up from germline, CDR1 is SQVTM and CDR2 is ANQGSEA. The CDR3 has 13 amino acids.

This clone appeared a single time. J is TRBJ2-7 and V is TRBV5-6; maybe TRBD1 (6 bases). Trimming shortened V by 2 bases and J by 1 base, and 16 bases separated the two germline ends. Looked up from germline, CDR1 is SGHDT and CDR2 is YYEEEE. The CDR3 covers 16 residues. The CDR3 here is CASSLAQGVTSYEQYF. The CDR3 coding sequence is TGTGCCAGCAGCTTAGCACAGGGAGTAACTTCCTACGAGCAGTACTTC. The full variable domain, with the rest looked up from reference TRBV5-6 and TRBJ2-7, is DAGVTQSPTHLIKTRGQQVTLRCSPKSGHDTVSWYQQALGQGPQFIFQYYEEEERQRGNFPDRFSGHQFPNYSSELNVNALLLGDSALYLCASSLAQGVTSYEQYFGPGTRLTVT.

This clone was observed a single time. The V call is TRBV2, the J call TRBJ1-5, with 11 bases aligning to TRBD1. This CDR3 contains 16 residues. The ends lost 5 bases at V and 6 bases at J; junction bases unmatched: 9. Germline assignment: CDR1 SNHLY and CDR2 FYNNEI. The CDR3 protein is CASSPGTGGFVQPQHF. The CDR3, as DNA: TGTGCCAGCAGTCCTGGGACAGGGGGTTTCGTTCAGCCCCAGCATTTT.

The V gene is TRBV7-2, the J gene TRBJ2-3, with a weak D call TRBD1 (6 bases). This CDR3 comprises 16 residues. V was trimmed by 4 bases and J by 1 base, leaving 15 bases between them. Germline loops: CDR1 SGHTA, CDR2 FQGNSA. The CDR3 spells CASSSPRGQRTDTQYF. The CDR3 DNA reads TGTGCCAGCAGCTCACCCCGCGGACAGCGCACAGATACGCAGTATTTT.

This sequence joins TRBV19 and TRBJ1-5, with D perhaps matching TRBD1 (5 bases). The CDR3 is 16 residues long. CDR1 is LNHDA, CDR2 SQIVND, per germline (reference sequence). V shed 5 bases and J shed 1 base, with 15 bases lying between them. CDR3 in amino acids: CASSGGTRGSNQPQHF. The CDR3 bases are TGTGCCAGTAGTGGGGGGACCAGAGGGAGCAATCAGCCCCAGCATTTT.

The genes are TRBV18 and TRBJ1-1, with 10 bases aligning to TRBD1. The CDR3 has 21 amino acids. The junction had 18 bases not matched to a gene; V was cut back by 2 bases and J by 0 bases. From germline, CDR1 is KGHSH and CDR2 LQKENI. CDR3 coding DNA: TGTGCCAGCTCACCAGGGTACCTTGGAGGGACAGGGGTCTTTATGAACACTGAAGCTTTCTTT. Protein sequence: CASSPGYLGGTGVFMNTEAFF. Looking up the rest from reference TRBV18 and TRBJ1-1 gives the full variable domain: NAGVMQNPRHLVRRRGQEARLRCSPMKGHSHVYWYRQLPEEGLKFMVYLQKENIIDESGMPKERFSAEFPKEGPSILRIQQVVRGDSAAYFCASSPGYLGGTGVFMNTEAFFGQGTRLTVV.

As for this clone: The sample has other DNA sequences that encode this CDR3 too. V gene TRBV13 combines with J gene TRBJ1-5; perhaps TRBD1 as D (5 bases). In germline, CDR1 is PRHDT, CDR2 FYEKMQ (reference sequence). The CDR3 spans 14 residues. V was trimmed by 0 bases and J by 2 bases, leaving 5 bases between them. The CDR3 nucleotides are TGTGCCAGCAGCTTAGGCAGGGGCAATCAGCCCCAGCATTTT. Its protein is CASSLGRGNQPQHF.

CDR3 DNA sequence: TGTGCCAGCATCCGGACAGGGGAGAGCAATCAGCCCCAGCATTTT. It codes for CASIRTGESNQPQHF. This chain connects TRBV28 to TRBJ1-5, with 9 bases fitting TRBD1. Unmatched junction bases numbered 5, after V lost 7 bases and J lost 1 base. This CDR3 has 15 amino acids. Germline V CDR1 and CDR2: MDHEN, SYDVKM.

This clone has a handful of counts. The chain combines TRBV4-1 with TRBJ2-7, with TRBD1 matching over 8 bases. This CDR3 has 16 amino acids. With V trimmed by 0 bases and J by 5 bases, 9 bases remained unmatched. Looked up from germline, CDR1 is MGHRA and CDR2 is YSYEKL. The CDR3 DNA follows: TGCGCCAGCAGCCAAGATAAAGGACAGGGAACCCACGAGCAGTACTTC. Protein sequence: CASSQDKGQGTHEQYF.

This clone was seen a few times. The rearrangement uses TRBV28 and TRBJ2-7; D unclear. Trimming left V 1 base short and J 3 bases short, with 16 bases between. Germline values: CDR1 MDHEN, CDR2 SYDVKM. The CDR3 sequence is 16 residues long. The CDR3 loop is CASSLLSLSTHYEQYF. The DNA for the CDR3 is TGTGCCAGCAGTTTATTGTCTTTATCGACACACTACGAGCAGTACTTC.

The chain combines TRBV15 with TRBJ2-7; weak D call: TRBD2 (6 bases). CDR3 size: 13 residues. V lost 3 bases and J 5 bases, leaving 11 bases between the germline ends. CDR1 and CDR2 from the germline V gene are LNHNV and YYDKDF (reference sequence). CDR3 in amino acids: CATSSLGSHEQYF. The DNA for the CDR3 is TGTGCCACCAGCAGCCTCGGGAGCCACGAGCAGTACTTC. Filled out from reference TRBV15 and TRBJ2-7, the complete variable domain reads DAMVIQNPRYQVTQFGKPVTLSCSQTLNHNVMYWYQQKSSQAPKLLFHYYDKDFNNEADTPDNFQSRRPNTSFCFLDIRSPGLGDTAMYLCATSSLGSHEQYFGPGTRLTVT.

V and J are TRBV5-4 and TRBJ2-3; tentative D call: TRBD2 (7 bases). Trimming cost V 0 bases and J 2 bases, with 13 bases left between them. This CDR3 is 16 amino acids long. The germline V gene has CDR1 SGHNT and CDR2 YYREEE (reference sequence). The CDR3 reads CASSLEGGDNTDTQYF. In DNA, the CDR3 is TGTGCCAGCAGCTTGGAGGGAGGGGACAACACAGATACGCAGTATTTT.

The CDR3 nucleotides are TGTGCCAGCAGCTTGTCAGGGGTGGGCACTGAAGCTTTCTTT. Translated: CASSLSGVGTEAFF. The chain links TRBV5-6 to TRBJ1-1; possibly TRBD1 for D (6 bases). V lost 1 base and J lost 4, with 11 bases in between. Germline loops: CDR1 SGHDT, CDR2 YYEEEE. The CDR3 sequence is 14 residues long. Combining the CDR3 with reference TRBV5-6 and TRBJ1-1 gives the whole variable domain DAGVTQSPTHLIKTRGQQVTLRCSPKSGHDTVSWYQQALGQGPQFIFQYYEEEERQRGNFPDRFSGHQFPNYSSELNVNALLLGDSALYLCASSLSGVGTEAFFGQGTRLTVV.

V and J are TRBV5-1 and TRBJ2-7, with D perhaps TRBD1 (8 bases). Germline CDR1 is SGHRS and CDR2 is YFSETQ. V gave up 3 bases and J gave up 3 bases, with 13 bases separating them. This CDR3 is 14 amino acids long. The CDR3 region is CASSWTGRDYEQYF. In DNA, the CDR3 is TGCGCCAGCAGCTGGACAGGGAGGGACTACGAGCAGTACTTC.

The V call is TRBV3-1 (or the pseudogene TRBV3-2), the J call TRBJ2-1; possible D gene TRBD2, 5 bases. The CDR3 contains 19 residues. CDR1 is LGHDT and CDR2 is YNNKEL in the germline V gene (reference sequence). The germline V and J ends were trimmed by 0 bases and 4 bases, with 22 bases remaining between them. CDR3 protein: CASSQELRTAATFYNEQFF. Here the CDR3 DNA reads TGTGCCAGCAGCCAAGAGTTGAGGACTGCCGCGACCTTTTACAATGAGCAGTTCTTC.

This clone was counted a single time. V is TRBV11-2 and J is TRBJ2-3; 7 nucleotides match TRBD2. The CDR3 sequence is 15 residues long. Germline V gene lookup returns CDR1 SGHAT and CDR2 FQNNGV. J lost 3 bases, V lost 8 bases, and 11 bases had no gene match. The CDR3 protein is CASSPQRGYTDTQYF. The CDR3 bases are TGTGCCAGCTCCCCCCAGCGGGGATATACAGATACGCAGTATTTT.

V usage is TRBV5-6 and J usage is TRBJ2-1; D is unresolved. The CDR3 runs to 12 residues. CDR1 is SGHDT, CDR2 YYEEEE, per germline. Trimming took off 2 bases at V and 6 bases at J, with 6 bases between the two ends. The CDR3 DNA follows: TGTGCCAGCAGCTTCCCCTTCAATGAGCAGTTCTTC. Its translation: CASSFPFNEQFF.

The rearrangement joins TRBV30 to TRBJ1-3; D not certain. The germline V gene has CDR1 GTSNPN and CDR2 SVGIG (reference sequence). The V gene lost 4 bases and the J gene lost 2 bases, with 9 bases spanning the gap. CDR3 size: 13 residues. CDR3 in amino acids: CAWTRGAGNTIYF. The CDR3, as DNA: TGTGCCTGGACCCGGGGAGCTGGAAACACCATATATTTT.

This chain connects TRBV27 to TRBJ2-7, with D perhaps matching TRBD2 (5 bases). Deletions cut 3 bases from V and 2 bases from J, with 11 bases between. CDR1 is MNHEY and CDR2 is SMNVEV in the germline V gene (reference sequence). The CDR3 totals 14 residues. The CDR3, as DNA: TGTGCCAGCAGTTTGGGAGAGCCCCCCTACGAGCAGTACTTC. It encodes CASSLGEPPYEQYF.

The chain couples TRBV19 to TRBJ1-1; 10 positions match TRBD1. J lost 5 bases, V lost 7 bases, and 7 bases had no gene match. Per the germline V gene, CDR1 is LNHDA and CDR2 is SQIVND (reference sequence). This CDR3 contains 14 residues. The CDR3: CASTRTGGGTEAFF. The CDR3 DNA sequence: TGTGCCAGTACTCGGACAGGGGGAGGGACTGAAGCTTTCTTT.